A selection of T cell receptor beta chains follows, all from one sample in a study of blood T cell repertoires in COVID-19. TCRdb's copy holds only in-frame clones and misses some; the assay was immunoSEQ multiplex PCR. The sample shows more than 450,000 clones, approximately 86% of them seen only once. The material sequenced was PBMCs or T cells enriched from blood (not recorded which). Source of these receptors: a woman aged 18 to 35 who had recovered from COVID-19. CDR3s include the opening cysteine and the closing phenylalanine or tryptophan. D genes are given only for firm matches. The listing skips clone size in some rows; elsewhere it reads once, few, many or a size class.

>TRBD2|TRBV28|once|TRBJ2-1
TGTGCCACGGCCACCAAGCGGGGTATCTACAATGAGCAGTTCTTC
CATATKRGIYNEQFF
>TRBD1|TRBV12-3/TRBV12-4|.|TRBJ1-1
TGTGCCAGCAGTAGACAGGGCCCCACTGAAGCTTTCTTT
CASSRQGPTEAFF
>.|TRBV15|.|TRBJ1-5
TGTGCCACCATCGGGTATCAGCCCCAGCATTTT
CATIGYQPQHF
>TRBD1|TRBV5-1|.|TRBJ1-1
TGCGCCAGCAGCCAAACCCCGACAGGGGGTGGATTGGACACTGAAGCTTTCTTT
CASSQTPTGGGLDTEAFF
>TRBD1|TRBV5-4|.|TRBJ1-3
TGTGCCAGCAGCTTGGCCGGGACAGGCTCTGGAAACACCATATATTTT
CASSLAGTGSGNTIYF
>.|TRBV2|.|TRBJ1-2
TGTGCCAACCCAAATGGAGCGAGCTATGGCTACACCTTC
CANPNGASYGYTF
>.|TRBV19|.|TRBJ1-5
TGTGCCAGTAGTGTCCGGGACACTAATCAGCCCCAGCATTTT
CASSVRDTNQPQHF
>.|TRBV7-8|.|TRBJ1-1
TGTGCCAGCAGCTTCACATTCACTGAAGCTTTCTTT
CASSFTFTEAFF
>.|TRBV14|.|TRBJ1-1
TGTGCCAGCAGCCCAGACAGGTTGAAGGCTTTCTTT
CASSPDRLKAFF
>.|TRBV21-1|.|TRBJ1-2
TGTGCCAGCATACAACAGTTCATCTATGGCTACACCTTC
CASIQQFIYGYTF
>TRBD1|TRBV5-8|.|TRBJ2-3
TGTGCCAGCAGCCGGGACAGGGGCACAGATACGCAGTATTTT
CASSRDRGTDTQYF
>TRBD1|TRBV30|.|TRBJ1-1
TGTGCCTGCAGCACAGGGGGCGCCTCTCATTTCTTT
CACSTGGASHFF
>.|TRBV28|.|TRBJ1-5
TGTGCCAGCAGTTTAAACTTTGCCCCAAATCAGCCCCAGCATTTT
CASSLNFAPNQPQHF
>.|TRBV10-3|once|TRBJ2-1
TGTGCCATCAGCGCTGGAAATACAGGCGGTGAGCAGTTCTTC
CAISAGNTGGEQFF
>TRBD1|TRBV5-1|.|TRBJ1-2
TGCGCCAGCAGCCCAACAGGGGCTAGTGGCTACACCTTC
CASSPTGASGYTF
>TRBD1|TRBV10-3|.|TRBJ2-1
TGTGCCATCAGGGGGACAGGGTCATTATACAATGAGCAGTTCTTC
CAIRGTGSLYNEQFF
>.|TRBV19|.|TRBJ1-3
TGTGCCAGTAGTATACCTGACAGCTCTGGAAACACCATATATTTT
CASSIPDSSGNTIYF
>.|TRBV7-8|.|TRBJ2-1
TGTGCCAGCAGCTTAAACAGAAACAATGAGCAGTTCTTC
CASSLNRNNEQFF
>.|TRBV29-1|once|TRBJ2-5
TGCAGCGTTGATATGGCCCGGGGAGAGACCCAGTACTTC
CSVDMARGETQYF
>.|TRBV4-1|.|TRBJ2-3
TGCGCCAGCAGCCAAGATCGGGCGGGCTTCCGCACAGATACGCAGTATTTT
CASSQDRAGFRTDTQYF
>TRBD1|TRBV19|.|TRBJ2-7
TGTGCCAGTAGTACCGGACAGGGGGCGTATGAGCAGTACTTC
CASSTGQGAYEQYF
>TRBD1|TRBV12-3/TRBV12-4|.|TRBJ1-4
TGTGCCAGCAATCTACAGGGGGGAAAACTGTTTTTT
CASNLQGGKLFF
>TRBD1|TRBV27|once|TRBJ1-2
TGTGCCACCCGATTTTTGAGCAGGGGGCAGGACTATGGCTACACCTTC
CATRFLSRGQDYGYTF
>TRBD1|TRBV2|.|TRBJ1-5
TGTGCCAGCAGAAAAGACAGGGGGTCGAACAATCAGCCCCAGCATTTT
CASRKDRGSNNQPQHF
>TRBD1|TRBV19|.|TRBJ1-5
TGTGCCAGTACCAAGGAACAGGGGGGTCAGCCCCAGCATTTT
CASTKEQGGQPQHF
>TRBD1|TRBV5-1|.|TRBJ2-1
TGCGCCAGCAGCTTGGGGACAGGGGGTAGTAATGAGCAGTTCTTC
CASSLGTGGSNEQFF
>.|TRBV3-1/TRBV3-2|few|TRBJ1-6
TGTGCCAGCAGCCATACTCAGGGTCTCGATTCACCCCTCCACTTT
CASSHTQGLDSPLHF
>.|TRBV9|.|TRBJ1-3
TGTGCCAGCAGCGTAGTAACCGGGGGGGCTGGAAACACCATATATTTT
CASSVVTGGAGNTIYF
>TRBD1|TRBV28|few|TRBJ2-3
TGTGCCAGCAGTTTCGACAGGGGAACAGATACGCAGTATTTT
CASSFDRGTDTQYF
>.|TRBV5-6|.|TRBJ2-5
TGTGCCAGCAGCTTGGTATCAGGGTGGGGGGAAGAGACCCAGTACTTC
CASSLVSGWGEETQYF
>TRBD1|TRBV5-1|.|TRBJ2-7
TGCGCCAGCAGCTCCAGAACAGGGGTCTACGAGCAGTACTTC
CASSSRTGVYEQYF
>.|TRBV5-4|.|TRBJ1-3
TGTGCCAGCAGCTTAGATCCTAACTCTGGAAACACCATATATTTT
CASSLDPNSGNTIYF
>TRBD1|TRBV19|.|TRBJ1-5
TGTGCCAGTAGTCTCCAGGGGGGTCAGCCCCAGCATTTT
CASSLQGGQPQHF
>.|TRBV19|few|TRBJ2-7
TGTGCCAGTAGTTCACAGGGACCCTACTCCTACGAGCAGTACTTC
CASSSQGPYSYEQYF
>.|TRBV15|.|TRBJ1-6
TGTGCCACCAGCAGAGGGACACTTGATAGCTCCTATAATTCACCCCTCCACTTT
CATSRGTLDSSYNSPLHF
>.|TRBV19|.|TRBJ1-5
TGTGCCAGTATGGAAGGGGGGGGGAGCAATCAGCCCCAGCATTTT
CASMEGGGSNQPQHF
>.|TRBV19|.|TRBJ2-1
TGTGCCAGTAGTATAGTCTCAGGGTTCAATGAGCAGTTCTTC
CASSIVSGFNEQFF
>.|TRBV7-7|.|TRBJ2-5
TGTGCTAGCAGCCTTAGTGTTAGCCGGTGGGAGACCCAGTACTTC
CASSLSVSRWETQYF
>TRBD2|TRBV9|.|TRBJ2-3
TGTGCCAGCAGCGTAGACTCGCGGGGGGTTAATACGCAGTATTTT
CASSVDSRGVNTQYF
>.|TRBV18|.|TRBJ2-7
TGTGCCAGCTCACCAGAGACAGACACCTACGAGCAGTACTTC
CASSPETDTYEQYF
>.|TRBV5-8|.|TRBJ1-5
TGTGCCAGCAGCGCGGGCCAAGGAGATCAGCCCCAGCATTTT
CASSAGQGDQPQHF
>.|TRBV21-1|.|TRBJ2-3
TGTGCCAGCAGCCCAGATGCGGGACAGGGCACAGATACGCAGTATTTT
CASSPDAGQGTDTQYF
>TRBD2|TRBV7-9|.|TRBJ2-3
TGTGCCAGCAGCTTACGGACTAGCGGGGGGGATACGCAGTATTTT
CASSLRTSGGDTQYF
>TRBD1|TRBV2|few|TRBJ1-3
TGTGCCAGCAGTGACCCGACAGGGGGAGCAGGAAACACCATATATTTT
CASSDPTGGAGNTIYF
>.|TRBV5-6|.|TRBJ1-3
TGTGCCAGCAGCTTTCGGGGGTCCATCTCTGGAAACACCATATATTTT
CASSFRGSISGNTIYF
>.|TRBV2|.|TRBJ2-1
TGTGCCAGCAGGACAGGAGCCTACAATGAGCAGTTCTTC
CASRTGAYNEQFF
>.|TRBV5-1|.|TRBJ2-5
TGCGCCAGCAGCTCCCCGGAGGGGAGCCAAGAGACCCAGTACTTC
CASSSPEGSQETQYF
>.|TRBV4-1|.|TRBJ2-5
TGCGCCAGCAGCCGGGGGAGACAGGGAGGCCAAGAGACCCAGTACTTC
CASSRGRQGGQETQYF
>TRBD1|TRBV19|.|TRBJ2-2
TGTGCCAGTAGCGACAGGGCTGGAACCGGGGAGCTGTTTTTT
CASSDRAGTGELFF
>TRBD2|TRBV4-1|few|TRBJ2-7
TGCGCCAGCAGTCTCGGGGGGATCGGGTCCTACGAGCAGTACTTC
CASSLGGIGSYEQYF
>.|TRBV6-5|.|TRBJ1-6
TGTGCCAGCAGTAGCTCCCCCCGGGTAGCACCCCTCCACTTT
CASSSSPRVAPLHF
>.|TRBV20-1|.|TRBJ2-5
TGCAGTGCTAGTTTAGCGGAGCAAGAGACCCAGTACTTC
CSASLAEQETQYF
>TRBD1|TRBV30|.|TRBJ2-7
TGTGCCCTGACAGGGTTTTACGAGCAGTACTTC
CALTGFYEQYF
>.|TRBV28|.|TRBJ2-6
TGTGCCAGCAGTCCTCCCCGGGTAAGAAGCTCTGGGGCCAACGTCCTGACTTTC
CASSPPRVRSSGANVLTF
>TRBD1|TRBV4-1|.|TRBJ1-5
TGCGCCAGCAGCCATATAGACAGGGGCGATCAGCCCCAGCATTTT
CASSHIDRGDQPQHF
>.|TRBV5-5|.|TRBJ1-4
TGTGCCAGCAGCCCGCAGGGAGGGACTGCAACTAATGAAAAACTGTTTTTT
CASSPQGGTATNEKLFF
>TRBD1|TRBV27|once|TRBJ2-7
TGTGCCAGCAGTTTCGGGGGACAGGTGCCCGAGCAGTACTTC
CASSFGGQVPEQYF
>.|TRBV3-1/TRBV3-2|.|TRBJ1-2
TGTGCCAGCAGCCAAGATTATACGGGAGATGGCTACACCTTC
CASSQDYTGDGYTF
>TRBD2|TRBV9|.|TRBJ2-7
TGTGCCAGCAGCCCTTGGACTAGCGGGGCCTACGAGCAGTACTTC
CASSPWTSGAYEQYF